This T cell receptor (beta chain) was obtained from a study of blood T cells in healthy people across ages. Broader study findings: Unsorted PBMCs blocked a conclusive comparison of naive and antigen-experienced cells.

V was pared by 5 bases and J by 0 bases, with 20 bases between. Germline V lookup: CDR1 MNHNS, CDR2 SASEGT. The CDR3 is 18 amino acids. This clonotype was detected many times. Its target is not known. For the second PCR, which ran for about 7 to 12 cycles, a sample-barcoded 5' primer and a J-beta primer mix were used. TCRdb reprocessed the 5' RACE reads with MiXCR, giving one entry per CDR3 protein. The data hold hundreds of thousands of distinct CDR3 sequences, with 52% observed a single time. The V gene is TRBV6-1, the J gene TRBJ2-4; a weak D match, TRBD2 (5 bases). This receptor was identified in a woman older than 75 in good health. The sample consisted of blood. The CDR3 DNA sequence: TGTGCCAGCAGTACCTACCTAGGAGGAGACCTAGCCAAAAACATTCAGTACTTC. Its translation is CASSTYLGGDLAKNIQYF.